A selection of T cell receptor beta chains follows, all from one sample in a study of early T cells in non-severe SARS-CoV-2 infection. A single record per CDR3 protein comes from TCRdb applying MiXCR to the 5' RACE reads. The data contain under 70,000 distinct CDR3 sequences, 4.9% of them singletons. The source material was whole blood. The receptor source for this set is an adult who was a healthcare worker with PCR-confirmed SARS-CoV-2 infection or an uninfected control (not recorded which). Each CDR3 is given with its conserved first and last residue. The D gene is left open where the match is weak. A clone size is listed for some rows: how often the clone was seen (once, few, many), or a class if it is expanded.

abundance,d_gene,v_gene,j_gene,CDR3aa,CDR3nt
-,TRBD1,TRBV5-1,TRBJ2-2,CASSLVSGGTGELFF,TGCGCCAGCAGCTTGGTTTCAGGGGGCACCGGGGAGCTGTTTTTT
-,TRBD2,TRBV12-3/TRBV12-4,TRBJ2-1,CASSLGLAGVYNEQFF,TGCGCCAGCAGCCTAGGACTAGCGGGAGTCTACAATGAGCAGTTCTTC
many,-,TRBV18,TRBJ2-2,CASSASGIANTGELFF,TGTGCCAGCTCAGCATCGGGGATCGCGAACACCGGGGAGCTGTTTTTT
-,TRBD2,TRBV11-2,TRBJ2-1,CASSLERAGLGQFF,TGTGCCAGCAGCTTGGAAAGAGCGGGATTAGGTCAGTTCTTC
many,-,TRBV7-2,TRBJ2-5,CASSGNAGETQYF,TGTGCCAGCAGCGGCAATGCCGGGGAGACCCAGTACTTC
many,-,TRBV20-1,TRBJ1-6,CSAPGTGSRGTNSPLHF,TGCAGTGCTCCCGGGACGGGTAGCAGGGGAACTAATTCACCCCTCCACTTT
many,TRBD1,TRBV6-5,TRBJ1-5,CASSYSGQGDQPQHF,TGTGCCAGCAGTTACTCCGGACAGGGGGATCAGCCCCAGCATTTT
many,-,TRBV30,TRBJ2-3,CAWKVGDTQYF,TGTGCCTGGAAGGTTGGAGATACGCAGTATTTT
many,TRBD2,TRBV9,TRBJ2-5,CASSGSGTTQETQYF,TGTGCCAGCAGCGGATCCGGGACTACTCAAGAGACCCAGTACTTC
many,TRBD2,TRBV19,TRBJ2-7,CASSHGTTTPYEQYF,TGTGCCAGTAGTCATGGGACTACCACGCCCTACGAGCAGTACTTC
many,-,TRBV10-3,TRBJ2-7,CAISETMSPPYEQYF,TGTGCCATCAGTGAGACGATGTCCCCCCCCTACGAGCAGTACTTC
many,-,TRBV28,TRBJ1-5,CASSLPGNQPQHF,TGTGCCAGCAGTTTACCGGGAAATCAGCCCCAGCATTTT
many,-,TRBV25-1,TRBJ2-3,CASSGGTELAPDTQYF,TGTGCCAGCAGTGGGGGGACGGAACTAGCCCCAGATACGCAGTATTTT
many,TRBD1,TRBV4-3,TRBJ1-6,CASSQDLMRAGGRSFYNSPLHF,TGCGCCAGCAGCCAAGACTTAATGCGGGCAGGGGGCAGAAGTTTTTATAATTCACCCCTCCACTTT
few,TRBD1,TRBV3-1,TRBJ1-2,CASRSGGQYYGYTF,TGTGCCAGCCGCTCAGGGGGACAGTACTATGGCTACACCTTC
few,-,TRBV7-9,TRBJ1-1,CASSPQLNTEAFF,TGTGCCAGCAGCCCCCAGTTGAACACTGAAGCTTTCTTT
many,TRBD1,TRBV2,TRBJ1-5,CASTTGGVGASNQPQHF,TGTGCCAGCACCACAGGGGGTGTCGGGGCGAGCAATCAGCCCCAGCATTTT
many,TRBD2,TRBV11-2,TRBJ2-2,CASSLNAGGTGELFF,TGTGCCAGCAGCTTAAACGCGGGAGGGACCGGGGAGCTGTTTTTT
many,-,TRBV6-2/TRBV6-3,TRBJ2-7,CASSPRDGDYEQYF,TGTGCCAGCAGCCCCAGGGACGGAGACTACGAGCAGTACTTC
few,-,TRBV5-1,TRBJ2-3,CASSPGVTDTQYF,TGCGCCAGCAGCCCGGGGGTCACAGATACGCAGTATTTT
-,-,TRBV7-2,TRBJ2-7,CASSPYRQPKRGEQYF,TGTGCCAGCAGCCCTTACAGACAACCGAAGAGGGGCGAGCAGTACTTC
many,-,TRBV6-2/TRBV6-3,TRBJ1-5,CASSYGTVSNQPQHF,TGTGCCAGCAGTTACGGTACGGTAAGCAATCAGCCCCAGCATTTT